This T cell receptor beta chain is drawn from a study of blood T cell repertoires in COVID-19. Study information: Some COVID-19 samples were acute and others convalescent; all came from the United States, Italy and Spain.

The assay was immunoSEQ multiplex PCR, and TCRdb's table has in-frame clones only and misses some. The repertoire holds 150,000 to 200,000 clones, with about 80% as singletons. The CDR3 runs 16 residues. Germline trimming cut 2 bases from V and 3 bases from J; bases unmatched to any gene: 6. Germline V CDR1 and CDR2: LGHDT, YNNKEL (reference sequence). The origin of this receptor is a man in his fifties or sixties with acute or convalescent COVID-19. Sequencing used peripheral blood. The gene calls are TRBV3-1 (or the pseudogene TRBV3-2) and TRBJ2-7; 11 bases are shared with TRBD2. The CDR3 region is CASSQRLAGPHYEQYF. The CDR3 DNA is TGTGCCAGCAGCCAACGACTAGCGGGACCTCACTACGAGCAGTACTTC.